This is a list of T cell receptor beta chains from one sample in a study of blood T cell repertoires in COVID-19. TCRdb keeps only in-frame clones here, not all; method: immunoSEQ multiplex PCR. This sample yields under 200,000 clones, of which about 90% are seen a single time; 20% to 25% belongs to the top ten. The source material was peripheral blood. The receptors were sampled from a man between 60 and 70 years old with active or convalescent COVID-19. CDR3s leave out the opening cysteine and the closing phenylalanine or tryptophan. D genes are given only for firm matches. Some rows mark clone size as missing; the rest say once, few, many or name a class of expanded clone.

V: TRBV6-5
size: -
D: -
J: TRBJ1-5
CDR3: ASSYSTDQPQH

V: TRBV15
size: -
D: -
J: TRBJ1-2
CDR3: ATSGGLDTANYGYT

V: TRBV5-4
size: -
D: -
J: TRBJ2-7
CDR3: ASRTFGRAYEQY

V: TRBV6-2/TRBV6-3
size: -
D: TRBD2
J: TRBJ2-3
CDR3: ASSSTSTSTDTQY

V: TRBV4-1
size: -
D: -
J: TRBJ1-4
CDR3: ASSPAGILNEKLF

V: TRBV18
size: -
D: TRBD1
J: TRBJ2-1
CDR3: ASSQKTGGVSYNEQF

V: TRBV5-4
size: -
D: TRBD1
J: TRBJ1-6
CDR3: ASSLDRDRSPLH

V: TRBV11-2
size: -
D: TRBD2
J: TRBJ2-3
CDR3: ASNVRGGPDTQY

V: TRBV7-9
size: -
D: TRBD2
J: TRBJ2-3
CDR3: ASSLVQRGGHADTQY

V: TRBV7-2
size: -
D: TRBD2
J: TRBJ2-1
CDR3: ASSTRTSGGTNEQF

V: TRBV19
size: -
D: TRBD2
J: TRBJ2-3
CDR3: ASSISGGDRDTQY

V: TRBV10-3
size: -
D: TRBD2
J: TRBJ2-3
CDR3: ATSQTSGGAGSSDTQY

V: TRBV27
size: -
D: -
J: TRBJ2-5
CDR3: ASSFGDTMETQY

V: TRBV2
size: -
D: TRBD2
J: TRBJ2-7
CDR3: ASTPGLAGGLTYEQY

V: TRBV6-4
size: -
D: -
J: TRBJ2-3
CDR3: ASSLQGGVTDTQY

V: TRBV20-1
size: -
D: TRBD1
J: TRBJ1-6
CDR3: SARVNPGQL

V: TRBV9
size: -
D: -
J: TRBJ2-6
CDR3: ASSFTGSGANVLT

V: TRBV14
size: -
D: -
J: TRBJ1-2
CDR3: ASSLDLYRGYT

V: TRBV30
size: -
D: -
J: TRBJ1-4
CDR3: AWGKWGGGEKLF

V: TRBV4-1
size: once
D: -
J: TRBJ2-3
CDR3: ASSQPLRAGDTQY

V: TRBV7-6
size: -
D: TRBD2
J: TRBJ2-7
CDR3: ASSLTSGGVGEQY

V: TRBV6-6
size: -
D: -
J: TRBJ2-7
CDR3: ASSYLDEQY

V: TRBV5-1
size: -
D: -
J: TRBJ1-2
CDR3: ASSSQGNTGFANYGYT

V: TRBV7-8
size: -
D: -
J: TRBJ1-3
CDR3: ASSPRNRASGNTIY

V: TRBV7-3
size: -
D: -
J: TRBJ2-2
CDR3: ASSLKGGTGELF

V: TRBV18
size: -
D: -
J: TRBJ1-2
CDR3: ASSQGEDYGYT

V: TRBV5-4
size: -
D: TRBD2
J: TRBJ2-3
CDR3: ASSSGLAGVSSTDTQY

V: TRBV24-1
size: -
D: -
J: TRBJ2-2
CDR3: ATSDPTDLTGELF

V: TRBV7-9
size: -
D: TRBD1
J: TRBJ1-4
CDR3: ASSPGTGKEKLF

V: TRBV5-1
size: -
D: -
J: TRBJ1-3
CDR3: ASSLSGSNSGNTIY

V: TRBV3-1/TRBV3-2
size: -
D: -
J: TRBJ2-5
CDR3: ASSQGLAKETQY

V: TRBV19
size: -
D: -
J: TRBJ1-6
CDR3: ASTPRGGERSPLH

V: TRBV7-9
size: -
D: -
J: TRBJ2-3
CDR3: ASSSRADTQY

V: TRBV5-6
size: once
D: -
J: TRBJ2-7
CDR3: ASSLGLNQQY

V: TRBV6-5
size: -
D: TRBD1
J: TRBJ1-5
CDR3: ASLDRGSNQPQH

V: TRBV6-5
size: -
D: TRBD1
J: TRBJ1-2
CDR3: ASRRTGGVGYT

V: TRBV5-1
size: -
D: TRBD2
J: TRBJ2-3
CDR3: ASSVHGTSPDTQY

V: TRBV2
size: -
D: -
J: TRBJ1-6
CDR3: ASRFGSENNSPLH

V: TRBV9
size: once
D: -
J: TRBJ2-3
CDR3: ASSVGLVQGLTTRDTQY

V: TRBV3-1/TRBV3-2
size: -
D: TRBD1
J: TRBJ1-2
CDR3: ASSRTGGDGYT

V: TRBV5-1
size: -
D: TRBD1
J: TRBJ1-2
CDR3: ASSPLTGNYGYT

V: TRBV11-3
size: -
D: -
J: TRBJ2-3
CDR3: ASSLGLGRTDTQY

V: TRBV28
size: -
D: TRBD1
J: TRBJ1-2
CDR3: ASSLPTGTSGYT

V: TRBV30
size: -
D: TRBD2
J: TRBJ2-3
CDR3: AWSPRGGGDTQY

V: TRBV12-3/TRBV12-4
size: -
D: -
J: TRBJ1-2
CDR3: ASSRGNYGYT

V: TRBV4-1
size: -
D: -
J: TRBJ2-3
CDR3: ASSLFGGSTDTQY

V: TRBV7-9
size: -
D: -
J: TRBJ2-7
CDR3: ASSLGSAGEQY

V: TRBV5-1
size: -
D: -
J: TRBJ2-5
CDR3: ASSLGLAGRQETQY

V: TRBV10-3
size: -
D: TRBD2
J: TRBJ2-1
CDR3: AISAGGSSYNEQF

V: TRBV5-3
size: -
D: TRBD1
J: TRBJ1-3
CDR3: ARRARGGTGHNSGNTIY

V: TRBV2
size: -
D: -
J: TRBJ1-4
CDR3: AGRRESDGGLF

V: TRBV2
size: -
D: TRBD2
J: TRBJ2-5
CDR3: ASSERTSQETQY

V: TRBV10-3
size: -
D: -
J: TRBJ1-2
CDR3: AITHEGYGYT

V: TRBV12-3/TRBV12-4
size: -
D: -
J: TRBJ2-2
CDR3: ASRQRSGELF

V: TRBV23-1
size: -
D: -
J: TRBJ1-2
CDR3: ASSAGIFGYGYT